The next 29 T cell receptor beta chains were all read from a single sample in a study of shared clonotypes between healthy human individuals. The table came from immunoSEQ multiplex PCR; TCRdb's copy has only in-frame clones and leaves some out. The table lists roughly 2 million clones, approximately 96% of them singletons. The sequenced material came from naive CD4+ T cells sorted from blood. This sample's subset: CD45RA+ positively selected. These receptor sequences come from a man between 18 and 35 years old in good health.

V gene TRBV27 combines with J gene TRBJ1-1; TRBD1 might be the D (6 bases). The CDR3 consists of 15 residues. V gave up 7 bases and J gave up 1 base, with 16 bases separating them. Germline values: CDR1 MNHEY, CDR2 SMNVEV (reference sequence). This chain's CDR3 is CASKGGASPNTEAFF. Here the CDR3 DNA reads TGTGCCAGCAAGGGGGGGGCCTCGCCGAACACTGAAGCTTTCTTT.

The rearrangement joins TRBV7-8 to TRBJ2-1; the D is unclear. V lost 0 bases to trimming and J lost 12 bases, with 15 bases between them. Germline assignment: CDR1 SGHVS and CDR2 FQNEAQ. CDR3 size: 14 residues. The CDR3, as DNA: TGTGCCAGCAGCTTAGCCCCAAGAGGACCGGGGCAGTTCTTC. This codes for CASSLAPRGPGQFF.

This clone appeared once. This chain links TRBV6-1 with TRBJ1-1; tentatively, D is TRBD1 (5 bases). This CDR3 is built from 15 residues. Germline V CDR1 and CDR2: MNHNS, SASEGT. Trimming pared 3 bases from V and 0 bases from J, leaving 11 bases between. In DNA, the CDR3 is TGTGCCAGCAGTGAGGTGAGGGGTCTGAACACTGAAGCTTTCTTT. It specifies CASSEVRGLNTEAFF.

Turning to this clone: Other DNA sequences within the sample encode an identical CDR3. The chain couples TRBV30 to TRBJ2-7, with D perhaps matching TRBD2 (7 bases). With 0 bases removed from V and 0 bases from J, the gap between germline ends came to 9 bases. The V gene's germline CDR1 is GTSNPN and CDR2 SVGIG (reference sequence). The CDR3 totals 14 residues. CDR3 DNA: TGTGCCTGGAGTGTAGGGGGGGCCTCCTACGAGCAGTACTTC. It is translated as CAWSVGGASYEQYF.

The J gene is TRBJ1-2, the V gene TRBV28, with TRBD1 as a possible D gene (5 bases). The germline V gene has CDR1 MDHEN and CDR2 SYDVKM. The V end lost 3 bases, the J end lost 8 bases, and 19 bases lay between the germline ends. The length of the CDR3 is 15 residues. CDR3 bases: TGTGCCAGCAGTTTCTCTTCAGGGCACATAAGGGGCTACACCTTC. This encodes CASSFSSGHIRGYTF.

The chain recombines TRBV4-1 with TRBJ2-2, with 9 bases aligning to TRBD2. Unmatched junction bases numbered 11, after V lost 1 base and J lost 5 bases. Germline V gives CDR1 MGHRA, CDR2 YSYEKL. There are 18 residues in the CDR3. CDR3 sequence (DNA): TGCGCCAGCAGCCAAGGCGGTAGCGGGAGTATAGGGACCGGGGAGCTGTTTTTT. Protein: CASSQGGSGSIGTGELFF.

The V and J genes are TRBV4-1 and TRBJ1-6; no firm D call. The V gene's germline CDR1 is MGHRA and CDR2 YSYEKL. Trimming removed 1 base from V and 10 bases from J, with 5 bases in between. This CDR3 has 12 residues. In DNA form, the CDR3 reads TGCGCCAGCAGCCAAGGTCGATCACCCCTCCACTTT. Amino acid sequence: CASSQGRSPLHF.

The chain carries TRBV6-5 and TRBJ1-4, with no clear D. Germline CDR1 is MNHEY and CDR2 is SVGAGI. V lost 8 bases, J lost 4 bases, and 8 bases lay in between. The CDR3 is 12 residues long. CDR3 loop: CASRADNEKLFF. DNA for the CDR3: TGTGCCAGCCGGGCCGATAATGAAAAACTGTTTTTT.

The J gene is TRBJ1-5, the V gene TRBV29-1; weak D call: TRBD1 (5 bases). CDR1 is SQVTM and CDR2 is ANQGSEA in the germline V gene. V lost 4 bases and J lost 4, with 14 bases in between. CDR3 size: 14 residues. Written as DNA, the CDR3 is TGCAGCGTTGCACCCGGGGGTGGAAATCAGCCCCAGCATTTT. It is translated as CSVAPGGGNQPQHF.

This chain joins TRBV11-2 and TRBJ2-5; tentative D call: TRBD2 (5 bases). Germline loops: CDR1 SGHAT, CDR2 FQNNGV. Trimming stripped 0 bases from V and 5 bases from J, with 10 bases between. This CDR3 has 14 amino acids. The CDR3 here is CASSLELTGETQYF. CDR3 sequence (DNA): TGTGCCAGCAGCTTAGAATTGACGGGGGAGACCCAGTACTTC.

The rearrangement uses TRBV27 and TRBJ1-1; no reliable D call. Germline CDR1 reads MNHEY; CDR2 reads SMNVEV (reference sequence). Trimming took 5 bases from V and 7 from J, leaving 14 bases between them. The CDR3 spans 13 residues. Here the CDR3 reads CASSVPGEHEAFF. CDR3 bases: TGTGCCAGCAGTGTCCCGGGAGAACATGAAGCTTTCTTT.

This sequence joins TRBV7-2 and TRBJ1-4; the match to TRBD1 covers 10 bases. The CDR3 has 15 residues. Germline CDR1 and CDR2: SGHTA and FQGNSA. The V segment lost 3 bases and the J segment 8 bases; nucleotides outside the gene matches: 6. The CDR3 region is CASSFDRGRVEKLFF. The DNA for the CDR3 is TGTGCCAGCAGCTTCGACAGGGGGCGCGTCGAAAAACTGTTTTTT.

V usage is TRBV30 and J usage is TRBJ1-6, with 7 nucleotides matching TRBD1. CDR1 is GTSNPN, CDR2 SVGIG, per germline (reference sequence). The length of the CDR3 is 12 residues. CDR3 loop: CATRGRRGTLHF. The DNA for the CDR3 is TGTGCTACGAGGGGGCGTAGGGGAACCCTCCACTTT. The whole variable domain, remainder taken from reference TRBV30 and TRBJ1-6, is SQTIHQWPATLVQPVGSPLSLECTVEGTSNPNLYWYRQAAGRGLQLLFYSVGIGQISSEVPQNLSASRPQDRQFILSSKKLLLSDSGFYLCATRGRRGTLHFGNGTRLTVT.

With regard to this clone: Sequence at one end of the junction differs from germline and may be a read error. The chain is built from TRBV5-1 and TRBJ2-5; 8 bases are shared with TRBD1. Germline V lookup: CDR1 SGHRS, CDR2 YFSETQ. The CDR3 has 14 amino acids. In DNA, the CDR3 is TGCGCCAGCAGCTCCGGACAGGGCACAGAGATCCAGTACTTC. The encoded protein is CASSSGQGTEIQYF.

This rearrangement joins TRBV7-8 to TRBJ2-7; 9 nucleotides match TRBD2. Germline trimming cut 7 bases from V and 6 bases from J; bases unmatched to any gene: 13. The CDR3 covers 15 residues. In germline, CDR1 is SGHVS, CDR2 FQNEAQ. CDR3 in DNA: TGTGCCAGCAATAAGTGGCGGGAGGGCCGACTCGAGCAGTACTTC. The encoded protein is CASNKWREGRLEQYF.

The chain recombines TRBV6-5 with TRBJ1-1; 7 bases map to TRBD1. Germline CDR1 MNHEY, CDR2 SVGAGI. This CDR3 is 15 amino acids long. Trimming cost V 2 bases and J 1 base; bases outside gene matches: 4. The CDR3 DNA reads TGTGCCAGCAGTTACGCCGGGACAGCGAACACTGAAGCTTTCTTT. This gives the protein CASSYAGTANTEAFF.

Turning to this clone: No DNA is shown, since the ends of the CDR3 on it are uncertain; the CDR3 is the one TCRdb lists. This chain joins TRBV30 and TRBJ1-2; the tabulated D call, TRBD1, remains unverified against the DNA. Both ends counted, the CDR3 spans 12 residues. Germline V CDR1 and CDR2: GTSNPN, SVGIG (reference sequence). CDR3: CAESQDSYGCTF.

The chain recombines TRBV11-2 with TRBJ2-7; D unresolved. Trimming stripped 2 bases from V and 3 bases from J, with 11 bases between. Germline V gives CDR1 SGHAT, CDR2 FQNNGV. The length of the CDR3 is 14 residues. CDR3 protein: CASSLLATNYEQYF. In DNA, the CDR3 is TGTGCCAGCAGCTTATTGGCCACGAACTACGAGCAGTACTTC.

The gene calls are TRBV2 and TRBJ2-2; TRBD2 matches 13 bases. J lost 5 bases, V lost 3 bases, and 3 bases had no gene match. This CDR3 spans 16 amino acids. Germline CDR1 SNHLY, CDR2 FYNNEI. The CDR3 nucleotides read TGTGCCAGCAGTGAGCGGACTAGCGGGAGAACCGGGGAGCTGTTTTTT. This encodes CASSERTSGRTGELFF.

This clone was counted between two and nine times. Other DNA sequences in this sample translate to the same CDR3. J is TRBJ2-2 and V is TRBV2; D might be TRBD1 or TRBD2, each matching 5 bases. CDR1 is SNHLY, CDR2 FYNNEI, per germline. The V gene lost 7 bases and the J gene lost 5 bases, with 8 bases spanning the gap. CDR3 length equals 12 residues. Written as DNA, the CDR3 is TGTGCCAGCACTTGGGGGACCGGGGAGCTGTTTTTT. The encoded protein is CASTWGTGELFF. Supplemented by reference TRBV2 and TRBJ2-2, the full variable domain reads EPEVTQTPSHQVTQMGQEVILRCVPISNHLYFYWYRQILGQKVEFLVSFYNNEISEKSEIFDDQFSVERPDGSNFTLKIRSTKLEDSAMYFCASTWGTGELFFGEGSRLTVL.

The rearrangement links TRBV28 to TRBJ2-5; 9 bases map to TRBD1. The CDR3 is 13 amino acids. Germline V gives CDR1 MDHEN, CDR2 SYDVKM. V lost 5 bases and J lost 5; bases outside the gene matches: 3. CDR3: CASSTGGRETQYF. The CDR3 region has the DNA TGTGCCAGCAGTACAGGGGGCCGGGAGACCCAGTACTTC.

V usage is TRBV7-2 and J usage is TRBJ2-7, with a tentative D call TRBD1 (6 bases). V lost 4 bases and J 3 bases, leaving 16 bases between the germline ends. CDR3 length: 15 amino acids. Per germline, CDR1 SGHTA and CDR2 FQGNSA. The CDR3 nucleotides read TGTGCCAGCAGCTCCCGACAGGCGCAAATCTACGAGCAGTACTTC. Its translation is CASSSRQAQIYEQYF.

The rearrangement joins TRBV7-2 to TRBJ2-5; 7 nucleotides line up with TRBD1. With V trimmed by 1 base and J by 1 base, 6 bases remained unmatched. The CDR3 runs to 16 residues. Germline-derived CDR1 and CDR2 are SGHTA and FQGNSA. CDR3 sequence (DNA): TGTGCCAGCAGCTTAGAGGGGACAGTATTCCAAGAGACCCAGTACTTC. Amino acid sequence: CASSLEGTVFQETQYF.

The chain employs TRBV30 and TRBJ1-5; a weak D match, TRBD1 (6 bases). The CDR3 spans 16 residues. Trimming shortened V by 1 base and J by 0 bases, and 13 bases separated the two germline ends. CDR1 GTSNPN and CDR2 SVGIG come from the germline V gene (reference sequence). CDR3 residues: CAWSAWGALSNQPQHF. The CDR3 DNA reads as TGTGCCTGGAGTGCGTGGGGGGCCCTTAGCAATCAGCCCCAGCATTTT.

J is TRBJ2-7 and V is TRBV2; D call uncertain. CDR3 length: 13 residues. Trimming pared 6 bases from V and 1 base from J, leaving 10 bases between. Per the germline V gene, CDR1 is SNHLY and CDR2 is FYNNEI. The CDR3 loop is CASSSPNSYEQYF. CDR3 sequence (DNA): TGTGCCAGCAGCTCCCCTAATTCCTACGAGCAGTACTTC. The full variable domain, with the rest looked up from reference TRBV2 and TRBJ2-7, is EPEVTQTPSHQVTQMGQEVILRCVPISNHLYFYWYRQILGQKVEFLVSFYNNEISEKSEIFDDQFSVERPDGSNFTLKIRSTKLEDSAMYFCASSSPNSYEQYFGPGTRLTVT.

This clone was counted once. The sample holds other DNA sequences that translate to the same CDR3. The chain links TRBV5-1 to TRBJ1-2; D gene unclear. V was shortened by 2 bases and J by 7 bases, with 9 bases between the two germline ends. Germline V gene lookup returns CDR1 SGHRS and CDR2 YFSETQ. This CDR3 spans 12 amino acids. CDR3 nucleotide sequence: TGCGCCAGCAGCTTCCCCGGGTCTGGCTACACCTTC. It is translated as CASSFPGSGYTF.

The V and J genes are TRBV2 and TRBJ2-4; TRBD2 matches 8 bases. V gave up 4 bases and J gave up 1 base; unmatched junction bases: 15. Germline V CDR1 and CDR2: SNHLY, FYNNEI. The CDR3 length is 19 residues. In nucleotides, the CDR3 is TGTGCCAGCAGTGGGGGGGCTAGCGGGCCCCCCGGGGCCAAAAACATTCAGTACTTC. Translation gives CASSGGASGPPGAKNIQYF.

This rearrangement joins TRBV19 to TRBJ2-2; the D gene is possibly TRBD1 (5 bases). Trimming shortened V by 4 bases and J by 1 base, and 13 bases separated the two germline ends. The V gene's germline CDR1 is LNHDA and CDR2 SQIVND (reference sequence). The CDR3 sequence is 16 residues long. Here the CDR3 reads CASSKQATKNTGELFF. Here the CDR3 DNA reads TGTGCCAGTAGTAAACAGGCAACCAAGAACACCGGGGAGCTGTTTTTT. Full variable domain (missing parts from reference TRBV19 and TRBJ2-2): DGGITQSPKYLFRKEGQNVTLSCEQNLNHDAMYWYRQDPGQGLRLIYYSQIVNDFQKGDIAEGYSVSREKKESFPLTVTSAQKNPTAFYLCASSKQATKNTGELFFGEGSRLTVL.

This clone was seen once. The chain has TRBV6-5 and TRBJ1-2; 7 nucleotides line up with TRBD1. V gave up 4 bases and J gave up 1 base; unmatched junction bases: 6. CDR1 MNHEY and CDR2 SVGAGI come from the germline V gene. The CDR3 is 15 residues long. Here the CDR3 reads CASSLQGSLNYGYTF. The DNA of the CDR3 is TGTGCCAGCAGTTTACAGGGGTCCCTTAACTATGGCTACACCTTC.